These 22 T cell receptor beta chains were sequenced from one sample in a study of control samples from healthy donors and cancer patients. Produced via immunoSEQ multiplex PCR; TCRdb's table is partial and in-frame only. Of some 120,000 clones in the sample, 88% are singletons; the top ten hold about 3.2%. Source material: blood. Receptors originate from a man in his fifties in good health.

The V gene is TRBV2, the J gene TRBJ2-7; 8 bases fit TRBD2. V was pared by 0 bases and J by 2 bases, with 9 bases of the junction left unmatched. Per germline, CDR1 SNHLY and CDR2 FYNNEI. The CDR3 length is 17 residues. The CDR3 spells CASSEAEVGGGTYEQYF. For the CDR3, the DNA is TGTGCCAGCAGTGAAGCGGAAGTTGGCGGGGGGACCTACGAGCAGTACTTC. Supplemented by reference TRBV2 and TRBJ2-7, the full variable domain reads EPEVTQTPSHQVTQMGQEVILRCVPISNHLYFYWYRQILGQKVEFLVSFYNNEISEKSEIFDDQFSVERPDGSNFTLKIRSTKLEDSAMYFCASSEAEVGGGTYEQYFGPGTRLTVT.

This clone was picked up one time. The chain has TRBV27 and TRBJ2-7, with 7 bases that match TRBD1. Germline V gives CDR1 MNHEY, CDR2 SMNVEV (reference sequence). The CDR3 has 15 residues. Unmatched junction bases numbered 4, after V lost 2 bases and J lost 0 bases. The CDR3 region is CASSLTGTVSYEQYF. CDR3 DNA: TGTGCCAGCAGTTTAACCGGGACAGTCTCCTACGAGCAGTACTTC.

The chain joins TRBV19 to TRBJ2-1; 15 bases are shared with TRBD2. J was trimmed by 2 bases and V by 1 base; bases with no gene match: 6. Germline V gene lookup returns CDR1 LNHDA and CDR2 SQIVND (reference sequence). This CDR3 contains 19 residues. CDR3 protein: CASSIAPGLAGGTYNEQFF. The CDR3 DNA reads TGTGCCAGTAGTATAGCCCCGGGACTAGCGGGGGGAACCTACAATGAGCAGTTCTTC.

This clone was picked up a small number of times. CDR3: CASSDGGYQPQHF. CDR3 in DNA: TGTGCCAGCTCCGACGGGGGGTATCAGCCCCAGCATTTT. This chain links TRBV6-5 with TRBJ1-5; possible D gene TRBD1, 5 bases. This CDR3 is built from 13 residues. Looked up from germline, CDR1 is MNHEY and CDR2 is SVGAGI. Trimming cost V 8 bases and J 5 bases, with 13 bases left between them.

The chain employs TRBV29-1 and TRBJ2-7; 8 bases align to TRBD2. Losses at the gene ends were 8 bases for V and 1 base for J; bases not matched to a gene: 7. There are 13 residues in the CDR3. From germline, CDR1 is SQVTM and CDR2 ANQGSEA. CDR3 sequence (DNA): TGCAGCTACGGGGGGGCGTCATCCTACGAGCAGTACTTC. Amino acids: CSYGGASSYEQYF.

The chain couples TRBV30 to TRBJ2-7; 8 positions match TRBD1. The CDR3 consists of 14 residues. Germline assignment: CDR1 GTSNPN and CDR2 SVGIG (reference sequence). V was pared by 3 bases and J by 5 bases, with 9 bases of the junction left unmatched. The CDR3 sequence is CAWRAAGGLNEQYF. The CDR3 DNA follows: TGTGCCTGGAGGGCGGCAGGGGGCCTGAACGAGCAGTACTTC.

This clone appeared a few times. This chain links TRBV5-1 with TRBJ2-2; D not certain. Trimming took 4 bases from V and 7 from J, leaving 17 bases between them. The germline CDR1 and CDR2 sequences are SGHRS and YFSETQ. The CDR3 sequence is 15 residues long. The CDR3 reads CASSTDTIGFGELFF. DNA of the CDR3: TGCGCCAGCAGCACCGACACCATTGGGTTCGGGGAGCTGTTTTTT.

The chain combines TRBV7-8 with TRBJ2-7; 8 bases agree with TRBD2. Germline V gene data show CDR1 as SGHVS and CDR2 as FQNEAQ. V dropped 4 bases and J dropped 6; count of bases not matched to a gene: 8. The CDR3 runs 14 residues. CDR3 bases: TGTGCCAGCAGCTCGGGGGGGGTAAGGGGCGAGCAGTACTTC. Protein product: CASSSGGVRGEQYF.

The chain uses TRBV14 and TRBJ2-7; 7 nucleotides line up with TRBD1. This CDR3 has 15 residues. The junction had 4 bases not matched to a gene; V was cut back by 2 bases and J by 0 bases. Germline V CDR1 and CDR2: SGHDN, FVKESK. The CDR3 loop reads CASSQTGASSYEQYF. Here the CDR3 DNA reads TGTGCCAGCAGCCAAACAGGGGCTTCCTCCTACGAGCAGTACTTC.

V usage is TRBV9 and J usage is TRBJ2-1; a weak D match, TRBD2 (6 bases). V was cut by 1 base and J by 3 bases, with 11 bases left in between. This CDR3 has 15 residues. Germline-derived CDR1 and CDR2 are SGDLS and YYNGEE. The CDR3 reads CASSVTRGGYNEQFF. The DNA for the CDR3 is TGTGCCAGCAGCGTAACCCGGGGAGGCTACAATGAGCAGTTCTTC.

The CDR3 bases are TGTGCCAGCAGCCTGCTCGGTGGAAAGAACACTGAAGCTTTCTTT. This codes for CASSLLGGKNTEAFF. The gene calls are TRBV5-6 and TRBJ1-1; no clear D gene. The germline V and J ends were trimmed by 4 bases and 1 base, with 14 bases remaining between them. CDR1 and CDR2 from the germline V gene are SGHDT and YYEEEE. This CDR3 contains 15 residues.

The chain recombines TRBV18 with TRBJ1-1; 7 bases agree with TRBD1. CDR1 KGHSH and CDR2 LQKENI come from the germline V gene. The trim removed 4 bases at V and 2 bases at J, leaving 7 bases unmatched. The CDR3 has 15 residues. CDR3 amino acids: CASSLTGQLNTEAFF. The CDR3 DNA reads TGTGCCAGCTCACTAACGGGACAGCTAAACACTGAAGCTTTCTTT.

As DNA, the CDR3 is TGTGCCAGCAGCTTAGGCGCGGGGAACTCCTACGAGCAGTACTTC. This sequence encodes CASSLGAGNSYEQYF. The chain couples TRBV7-6 to TRBJ2-7, with a tentative D call TRBD2 (6 bases). This CDR3 contains 15 residues. V was pared by 1 base and J by 0 bases, with 10 bases between. CDR1 and CDR2 (germline): SGHVS, FNYEAQ. The full variable domain, completed using reference TRBV7-6 and TRBJ2-7, is GAGVSQSPRYKVTKRGQDVALRCDPISGHVSLYWYRQALGQGPEFLTYFNYEAQQDKSGLPNDRFSAERPEGSISTLTIQRTEQRDSAMYRCASSLGAGNSYEQYFGPGTRLTVT.

The gene calls are TRBV5-1 and TRBJ1-3; D call uncertain. The length of the CDR3 is 15 residues. From germline, CDR1 is SGHRS and CDR2 YFSETQ. Trimming took 5 bases from V and 5 from J, leaving 17 bases between them. The CDR3 DNA sequence: TGCGCCAGCAGGGAAGGAGGTGGCGCTCGAAACACCATATATTTT. Residues: CASREGGGARNTIYF. Based on the CDR3 plus reference TRBV5-1 and TRBJ1-3, the full variable domain is KAGVTQTPRYLIKTRGQQVTLSCSPISGHRSVSWYQQTPGQGLQFLFEYFSETQRNKGNFPGRFSGRQFSNSRSEMNVSTLELGDSALYLCASREGGGARNTIYFGEGSWLTVV.

The chain uses TRBV28 and TRBJ1-2, with TRBD1 identical over 8 bases. CDR1 is MDHEN and CDR2 is SYDVKM in the germline V gene. The CDR3 loop spans 13 amino acids. V lost 5 bases, J lost 7 bases, and 6 bases stayed unmatched. The CDR3 reads CASSADRVGGYTF. The CDR3 DNA follows: TGTGCCAGCAGTGCGGACAGGGTAGGTGGCTACACCTTC.

The V call is TRBV5-8, the J call TRBJ1-4, with 11 bases that match TRBD1. Germline lookup yields CDR1 SGHTS and CDR2 YDEGEE. This CDR3 is built from 18 residues. The ends lost 4 bases at V and 0 bases at J; junction bases unmatched: 8. The CDR3 spells CASSPGDRGAATNEKLFF. The CDR3 nucleotides read TGTGCCAGCAGCCCAGGGGACAGGGGGGCTGCAACTAATGAAAAACTGTTTTTT.

The count of this clone is one. J is TRBJ1-5 and V is TRBV12-5; no clear D. There are 14 residues in the CDR3. V lost 2 bases and J 0 bases, leaving 5 bases between the germline ends. Per germline, CDR1 LGHNT and CDR2 FRNRAP. The CDR3 DNA is TGTGCTAGTGGTTTGACGGGTAGCAATCAGCCCCAGCATTTT. Translating gives CASGLTGSNQPQHF.

A few counts support this clone. This chain's CDR3 is CASSNTENTEAFF. In DNA form, the CDR3 reads TGTGCCAGCAGCAACACAGAGAACACTGAAGCTTTCTTT. The chain combines TRBV7-9 with TRBJ1-1; no clear D gene. The CDR3 spans 13 residues. Germline CDR1 reads SEHNR; CDR2 reads FQNEAQ (reference sequence). V was clipped by 5 bases and J by 1 base, with 8 bases between them.

The rearrangement joins TRBV9 to TRBJ2-5; D is undetermined. Germline V gene data show CDR1 as SGDLS and CDR2 as YYNGEE. CDR3 length: 12 residues. Trimming stripped 0 bases from V and 4 bases from J, with 4 bases between. Here the CDR3 DNA reads TGTGCCAGCAGCGTAGAGGGAGAGACCCAGTACTTC. It translates to CASSVEGETQYF.

The CDR3 nucleotides are TGCAGCGTTGTAGGACAGACTACCTACGAGCAGTACTTC. Translating it yields CSVVGQTTYEQYF. The chain combines TRBV29-1 with TRBJ2-7; D is possibly TRBD1 (6 bases). This CDR3 region has 13 residues. CDR1 is SQVTM, CDR2 ANQGSEA, per germline. V lost 4 bases to trimming and J lost 2 bases, with 12 bases between them.

This clone was counted only a few times. The chain employs TRBV3-1 (or the pseudogene TRBV3-2) and TRBJ2-4, with D perhaps being TRBD1 or TRBD2 (5 bases each). Trimming removed 1 base from V and 1 base from J, with 11 bases in between. CDR1 is LGHDT and CDR2 is YNNKEL in the germline V gene (reference sequence). This CDR3 region has 16 residues. The CDR3 protein is CASSQVWDEAKNIQYF. CDR3 in DNA: TGTGCCAGCAGCCAAGTATGGGACGAGGCCAAAAACATTCAGTACTTC.

This chain joins TRBV4-1 and TRBJ2-5; 13 nucleotides align to TRBD2. V trimming: 0 bases; J trimming: 3 bases; junction bases outside the gene matches: 4. Germline CDR1 MGHRA, CDR2 YSYEKL. This CDR3 is 17 amino acids long. CDR3 nucleotides: TGCGCCAGCAGCCAAGATCGCGGGACTAGCGGGGAAGAGACCCAGTACTTC. It translates to CASSQDRGTSGEETQYF.